This T cell receptor (beta chain) was retrieved from a study of T cell responses to AZD1222 COVID-19 vaccine. TCRdb's table, derived via immunoSEQ multiplex PCR, lists solely in-frame clones and lacks some. The sample contains 95,000 to 150,000 clones, more than 80% of which appear only once. Source: peripheral blood, taken on day 0 of AZD1222 vaccination. This clonotype was sampled from an adult in good health.

The CDR3 bases are TGTGCCAGCAGCTTAGCCAGGGGGGGAAGAGGCAATCAGCCCCAGCATTTT. This codes for CASSLARGGRGNQPQHF. The V gene is TRBV7-9, the J gene TRBJ1-5; 7 nucleotides align to TRBD1. This CDR3 is built from 17 residues. V trimming: 0 bases; J trimming: 2 bases; junction bases outside the gene matches: 7. Germline assignment: CDR1 SEHNR and CDR2 FQNEAQ (reference sequence).